This TCR beta chain was profiled in a study of PD-L1 blockade in urothelial cancer. Overall study context: About 90% of the roughly 29 patients were men who had bladder-origin urothelial cancer. Previous chemotherapy exposure amounted to 0 to 3 regimens for patients.

Sequenced by immunoSEQ multiplex PCR; TCRdb stores in-frame clones only, minus some. The profile shows 90,000 to 120,000 clones, roughly nine tenths of them singletons. Pretreatment and on-treatment blood mononuclear cell samples were taken, totaling between 1 and 8 time points per patient. The germline CDR1 and CDR2 sequences are SGHNT and YYREEE (reference sequence). This CDR3 comprises 13 residues. V was trimmed by 0 bases and J by 4 bases, leaving 7 bases between them. The input for sequencing was PBMCs, taken around atezolizumab (anti-PD-L1) treatment. The TCR comes from a woman of 80 years or more with urothelial cancer. V usage is TRBV5-4 and J usage is TRBJ1-2; D is unresolved. Here the CDR3 DNA reads TGTGCCAGCAGCTTGGTTAGAACCTATGGCTACACCTTC. Amino acids: CASSLVRTYGYTF. The complete variable domain, with remaining parts taken from reference TRBV5-4 and TRBJ1-2, reads ETGVTQSPTHLIKTRGQQVTLRCSSQSGHNTVSWYQQALGQGPQFIFQYYREEENGRGNFPPRFSGLQFPNYSSELNVNALELDDSALYLCASSLVRTYGYTFGSGTRLTVV.